The source of this TCR beta chain is a study of CD8 T cells in Susac syndrome. This CDR3 spans 17 amino acids. With 2 bases clipped from V and 0 bases from J, the junction kept 9 bases outside the gene matches. Germline CDR1 MGHRA, CDR2 YSYEKL. A quantity of about 0.45 to 1 ug RNA underwent reverse transcription using random hexamers. Amplification of TCR beta CDR3 spanned 54 Vbeta and 13 Jbeta via immunoSEQ multiplex PCR. TCRdb ran MiXCR on the immunoSEQ multiplex PCR reads and lists one entry per CDR3 protein. Of about 150,000 distinct CDR3 sequences listed, around 95% are singletons. Patients with stable or active relapsing-remitting disease, all of them treatment-naive, made up the multiple sclerosis controls. Bulk CD8+ and CD4+ cells came from magnetic negative isolation; CD8+ TEMRA by FACS.

The sequence was obtained from a human donor with multiple sclerosis. The sample comprised CD8+ T cells from PBMCs. The chain employs TRBV4-1 and TRBJ2-7; 8 positions agree with TRBD1. The CDR3 coding sequence is TGCGCCAGCAGCCAAACCCCAGGACAGGGACTCTCCTACGAGCAGTACTTC. Translation: CASSQTPGQGLSYEQYF.